This TCR beta chain was captured in a study of T cell responses to AZD1222 COVID-19 vaccine. Profiling relied on immunoSEQ multiplex PCR, and the TCRdb table lists in-frame clones only, not all of them. The sample carries approximately 120,000 clones, about 85% recorded once. The source is an adult who received the AZD1222 COVID-19 vaccine. Sample: peripheral blood, taken 28 days after the second AZD1222 dose.

The CDR3: CAWSGGFPGNTIYF. The CDR3 coding sequence is TGTGCCTGGAGTGGCGGTTTTCCTGGAAACACCATATATTTT. The J gene is TRBJ1-3, the V gene TRBV30; D gene uncertain. The CDR3 is 14 residues long. The germline CDR1 and CDR2 sequences are GTSNPN and SVGIG (reference sequence). Trimming removed 1 base from V and 2 bases from J, with 9 bases in between. Drawing the rest from reference TRBV30 and TRBJ1-3, the complete variable domain is SQTIHQWPATLVQPVGSPLSLECTVEGTSNPNLYWYRQAAGRGLQLLFYSVGIGQISSEVPQNLSASRPQDRQFILSSKKLLLSDSGFYLCAWSGGFPGNTIYFGEGSWLTVV.